One and the same sample provided the 9 T cell receptor beta chains below, sequenced in a study of low-dose radiotherapy and immunotherapy resistance in tumors. Time point denoted: before trial treatment. First-strand cDNA relied on TRAV- and TRBV-specific primers spanning alpha and beta chains. The authors ran 15 to 20 PCR cycles to amplify TCRs with a constant-region primer and V-primer adapter. TCRdb re-called the reads through MiXCR, storing one row per CDR3 protein. The table lists more than 45,000 distinct CDR3 sequences, 25% of them singletons. The sequences come from PBMCs, collected before treatment. Receptor source: a male donor with prostate cancer.

The chain carries TRBV29-1 and TRBJ2-6; D gene ambiguous. This CDR3 region has 14 residues. The ends were cut back, 4 bases at V and 2 bases at J, with 9 bases in the middle. The germline V gene has CDR1 SQVTM and CDR2 ANQGSEA. The CDR3 reads CSVAETTGANVLTF. The CDR3 DNA sequence: TGCAGCGTTGCCGAGACAACTGGGGCCAACGTCCTGACTTTC.

The CDR3: CASSLATAPSGNTIYF. Here the CDR3 DNA reads TGTGCCAGCAGCTTAGCCACGGCCCCATCTGGAAACACCATATATTTT. The V and J genes are TRBV7-2 and TRBJ1-3, with D hard to call. CDR1 SGHTA and CDR2 FQGNSA come from the germline V gene. This CDR3 region has 16 residues. V lost 0 bases and J 1 base, leaving 10 bases between the germline ends.

Turning to this clonotype: A much larger clonotype is one base distant, so this may be a read error. The CDR3 DNA follows: TGTGCCACCCAAGAATATAGCAGTCAGCCCCAGCATTTT. Translation gives CATQEYSSQPQHF. The chain is built from TRBV6-6 and TRBJ1-5; D gene ambiguous. CDR3 length: 13 amino acids. The germline gives CDR1 MNHNY, CDR2 SVGAGI (reference sequence).

Ten or more counts support this clonotype. The chain uses TRBV6-4 and TRBJ1-2; maybe TRBD1 (6 bases). Germline V CDR1 and CDR2: MRHNA, SNTAGT. Trimming cost V 3 bases and J 4 bases, with 9 bases left between them. The length of the CDR3 is 13 residues. The CDR3 DNA reads TGTGCCAGCAGTGAGGGGGCAAGCTATGGCTACACCTTC. Amino acid sequence: CASSEGASYGYTF.

In its sample, this clonotype was seen many times. The J gene is TRBJ2-5, the V gene TRBV5-1; D unresolved. The CDR3 length is 13 residues. Germline loops: CDR1 SGHRS, CDR2 YFSETQ. The V end was cut by 2 bases, the J end by 0 bases, with 5 bases between. In DNA form, the CDR3 reads TGCGCCAGCAGCTTCCTATACCAAGAGACCCAGTACTTC. This encodes CASSFLYQETQYF.

This clonotype appeared once. The chain joins TRBV6-8 to TRBJ2-1, with 12 bases matching TRBD2. CDR1 is MNHGY and CDR2 is SAAAGT in the germline V gene. Trimming took 4 bases from V and 7 from J; bases not matched to a gene: 17. The length of the CDR3 is 19 residues. CDR3 sequence reads: CASSSTSGRFQNRGNEQFF. For the CDR3, the DNA is TGTGCCAGCAGTTCGACTAGCGGGAGATTCCAAAACCGGGGGAATGAGCAGTTCTTC.

The chain has TRBV29-1 and TRBJ2-3; D possibly corresponds to TRBD1 (6 bases). CDR3 length: 14 residues. V was clipped by 2 bases and J by 4 bases, with 13 bases between them. CDR1 is SQVTM, CDR2 ANQGSEA, per germline. CDR3 coding DNA: TGCAGCGTTGAAAACAGGGCGGAATCAGATACGCAGTATTTT. It translates to CSVENRAESDTQYF.

This clonotype turned up a few times. The chain combines TRBV18 with TRBJ2-2; 7 positions agree with TRBD1. The CDR3 is 16 residues long. V lost 1 base and J lost 3; bases outside the gene matches: 5. Germline loops: CDR1 KGHSH, CDR2 LQKENI. Here the CDR3 reads CASSPQGALDTGELFF. CDR3 in DNA: TGTGCCAGCTCACCACAGGGGGCTCTGGACACCGGGGAGCTGTTTTTT. The full variable domain, with the rest looked up from reference TRBV18 and TRBJ2-2, is NAGVMQNPRHLVRRRGQEARLRCSPMKGHSHVYWYRQLPEEGLKFMVYLQKENIIDESGMPKERFSAEFPKEGPSILRIQQVVRGDSAAYFCASSPQGALDTGELFFGEGSRLTVL.

The chain carries TRBV3-1 and TRBJ2-1, with 9 positions matching TRBD2. The CDR3 spans 16 residues. CDR1 is LGHDT and CDR2 is YNNKEL in the germline V gene (reference sequence). The V gene end was trimmed by 1 base and the J gene end by 5 bases; junction bases not matched to a gene: 6. CDR3 region: CASSQGVAGGNNEQFF. The CDR3 DNA follows: TGTGCCAGCAGCCAAGGGGTTGCGGGAGGGAACAATGAGCAGTTCTTC.